Sequencing of this T cell receptor (beta chain) was carried out in a study of Graves' ophthalmopathy and Graves' hyperthyroidism. V was clipped by 5 bases and J by 3 bases, with 13 bases between them. Per the germline V gene, CDR1 is MDHEN and CDR2 is SYDVKM. The CDR3 runs 15 residues. Amplification targeted the TCR beta CDR3 regions, with RNA transcripts as the source material. Second-round multiplex PCR came after first-round RT-PCR with HTBI primers. TCRdb independently ran MiXCR on the multiplex PCR reads; one entry per CDR3 protein. The table shows 200,000 to 250,000 distinct CDR3 sequences, with under 25% occurring only once. Comments on this clonotype: The antigen remains unidentified.

General observations from the study: Ophthalmopathy progression cases were predicted by the model with roughly 70% sensitivity and 72.22% specificity. Appearing in blood as well were most expanded thyroid clonotypes above 0.001 frequency.

The TCR was taken from a woman between 50 and 59 years old with Graves' ophthalmopathy. The chain couples TRBV28 to TRBJ2-2; D is possibly TRBD2 (6 bases). Sequencing was done on a sample of peripheral blood. The CDR3 DNA is TGTGCCAGCAGTCTCGGGAGCCGGGACACCGGGGAGCTGTTTTTT. As protein: CASSLGSRDTGELFF.